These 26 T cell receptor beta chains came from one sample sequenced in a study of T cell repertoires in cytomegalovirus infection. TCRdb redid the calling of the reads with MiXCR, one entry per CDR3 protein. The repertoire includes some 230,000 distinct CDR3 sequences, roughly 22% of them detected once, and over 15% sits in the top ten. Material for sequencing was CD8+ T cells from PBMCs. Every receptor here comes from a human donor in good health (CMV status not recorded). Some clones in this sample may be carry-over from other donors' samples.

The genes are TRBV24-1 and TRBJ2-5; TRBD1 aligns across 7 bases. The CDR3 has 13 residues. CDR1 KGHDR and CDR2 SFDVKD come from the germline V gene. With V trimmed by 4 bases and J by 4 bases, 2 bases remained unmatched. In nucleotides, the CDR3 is TGTGCCACCAGTGACCGACAGGGAGAGACCCAGTACTTC. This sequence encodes CATSDRQGETQYF.

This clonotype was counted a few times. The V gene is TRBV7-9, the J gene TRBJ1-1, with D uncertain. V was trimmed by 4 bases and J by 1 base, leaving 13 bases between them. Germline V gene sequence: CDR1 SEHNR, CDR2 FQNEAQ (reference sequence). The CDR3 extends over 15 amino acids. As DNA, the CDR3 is TGTGCCAGCAGCTCCCAGTCGCACGCGAACACTGAAGCTTTCTTT. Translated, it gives CASSSQSHANTEAFF.

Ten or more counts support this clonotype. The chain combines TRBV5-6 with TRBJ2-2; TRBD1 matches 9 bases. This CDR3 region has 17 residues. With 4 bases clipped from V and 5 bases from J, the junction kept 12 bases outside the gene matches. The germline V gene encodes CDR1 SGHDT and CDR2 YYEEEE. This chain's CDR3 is CASSLFWDRDGTGELFF. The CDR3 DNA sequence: TGTGCCAGCAGCCTCTTTTGGGACAGGGACGGGACCGGGGAGCTGTTTTTT.

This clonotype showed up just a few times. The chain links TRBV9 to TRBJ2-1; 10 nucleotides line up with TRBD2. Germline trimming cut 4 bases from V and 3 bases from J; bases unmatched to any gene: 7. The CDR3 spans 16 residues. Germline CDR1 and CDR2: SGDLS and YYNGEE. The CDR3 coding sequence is TGTGCCAGCAGCTCTCAAGCGGGGGGGATCTACAATGAGCAGTTCTTC. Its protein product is CASSSQAGGIYNEQFF.

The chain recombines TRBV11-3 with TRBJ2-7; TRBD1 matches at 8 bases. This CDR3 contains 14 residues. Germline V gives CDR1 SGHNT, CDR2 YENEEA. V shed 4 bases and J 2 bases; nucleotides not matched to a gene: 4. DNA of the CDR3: TGTGCCAGCAGCTCTGGACAGGGTCCCTACGAGCAGTACTTC. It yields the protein CASSSGQGPYEQYF.

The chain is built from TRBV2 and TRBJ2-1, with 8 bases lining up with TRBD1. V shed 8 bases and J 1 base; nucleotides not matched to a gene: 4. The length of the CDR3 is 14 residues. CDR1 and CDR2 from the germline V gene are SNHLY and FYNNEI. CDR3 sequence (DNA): TGTGCCAGCCGACAGGGGCTATCCTACAATGAGCAGTTCTTC. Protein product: CASRQGLSYNEQFF.

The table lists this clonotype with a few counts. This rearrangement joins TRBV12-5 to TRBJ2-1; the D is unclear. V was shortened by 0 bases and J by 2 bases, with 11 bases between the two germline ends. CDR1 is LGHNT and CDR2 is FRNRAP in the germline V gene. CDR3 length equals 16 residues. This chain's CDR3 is CASGLVRRHPYNEQFF. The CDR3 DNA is TGTGCTAGTGGTTTGGTACGGCGTCACCCCTACAATGAGCAGTTCTTC.

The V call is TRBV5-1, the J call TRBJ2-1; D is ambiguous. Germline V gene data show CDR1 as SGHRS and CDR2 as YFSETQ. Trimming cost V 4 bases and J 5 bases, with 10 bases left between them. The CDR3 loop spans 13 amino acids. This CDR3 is CASSISRDNEQFF. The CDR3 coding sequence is TGCGCCAGCAGCATTAGTCGCGACAATGAGCAGTTCTTC.

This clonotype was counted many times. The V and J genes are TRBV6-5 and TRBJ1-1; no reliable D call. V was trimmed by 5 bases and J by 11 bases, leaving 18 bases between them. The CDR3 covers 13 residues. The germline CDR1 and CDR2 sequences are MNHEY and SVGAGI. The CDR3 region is CASSAGPLREAFF. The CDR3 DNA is TGTGCCAGCAGTGCGGGCCCCCTGAGAGAGGCTTTCTTT.

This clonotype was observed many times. In DNA, the CDR3 is TGTGCCAGCAGTTATACGGGCACGGGATCCGAGCAGTACTTC. Amino acid sequence: CASSYTGTGSEQYF. V usage is TRBV27 and J usage is TRBJ2-7; weak D call: TRBD2 (5 bases). CDR1 and CDR2 from the germline V gene are MNHEY and SMNVEV (reference sequence). Trimming took 4 bases from V and 6 from J, leaving 16 bases between them. This CDR3 has 14 residues.

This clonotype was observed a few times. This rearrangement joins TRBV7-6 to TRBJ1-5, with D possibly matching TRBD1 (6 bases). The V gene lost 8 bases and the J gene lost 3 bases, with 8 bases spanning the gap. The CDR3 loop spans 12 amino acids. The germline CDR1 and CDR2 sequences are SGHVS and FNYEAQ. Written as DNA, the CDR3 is TGTGCCAGCCGGACAGACAATCAGCCCCAGCATTTT. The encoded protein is CASRTDNQPQHF.

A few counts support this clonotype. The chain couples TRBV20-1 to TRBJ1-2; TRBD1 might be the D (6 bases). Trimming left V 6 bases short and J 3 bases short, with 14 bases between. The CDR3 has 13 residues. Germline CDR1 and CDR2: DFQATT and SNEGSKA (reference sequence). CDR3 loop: CSALRTADYGYTF. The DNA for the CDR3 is TGCAGTGCCCTAAGGACAGCTGACTATGGCTACACCTTC.

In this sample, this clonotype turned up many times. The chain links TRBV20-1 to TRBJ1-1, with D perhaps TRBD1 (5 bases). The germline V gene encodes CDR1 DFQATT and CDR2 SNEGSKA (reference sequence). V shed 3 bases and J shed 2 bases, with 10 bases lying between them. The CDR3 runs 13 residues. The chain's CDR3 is CSASWGINTEAFF. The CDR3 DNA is TGCAGTGCTAGTTGGGGGATCAACACTGAAGCTTTCTTT.

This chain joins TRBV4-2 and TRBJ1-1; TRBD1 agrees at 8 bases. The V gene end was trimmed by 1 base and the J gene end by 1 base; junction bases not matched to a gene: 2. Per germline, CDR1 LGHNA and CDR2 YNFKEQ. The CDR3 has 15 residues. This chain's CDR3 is CASSQGGTGNTEAFF. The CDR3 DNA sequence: TGTGCCAGCAGCCAAGGGGGGACAGGGAACACTGAAGCTTTCTTT.

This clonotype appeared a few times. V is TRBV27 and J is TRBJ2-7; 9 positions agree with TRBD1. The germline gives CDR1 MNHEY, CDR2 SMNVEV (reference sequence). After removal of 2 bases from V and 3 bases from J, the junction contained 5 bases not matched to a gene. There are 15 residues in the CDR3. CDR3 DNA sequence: TGTGCCAGCAGTTTAGATTCGGGACAGGGCTACGAGCAGTACTTC. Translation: CASSLDSGQGYEQYF.

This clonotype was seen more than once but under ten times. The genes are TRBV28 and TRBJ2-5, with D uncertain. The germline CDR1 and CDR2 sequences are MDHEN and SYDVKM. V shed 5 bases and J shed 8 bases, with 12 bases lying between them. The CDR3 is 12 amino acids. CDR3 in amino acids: CASSNIRETQYF. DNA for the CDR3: TGTGCCAGCAGTAATATAAGGGAAACCCAGTACTTC.

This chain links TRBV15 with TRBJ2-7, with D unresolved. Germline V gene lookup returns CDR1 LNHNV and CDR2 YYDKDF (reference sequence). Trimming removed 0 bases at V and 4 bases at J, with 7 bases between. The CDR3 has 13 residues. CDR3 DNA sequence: TGTGCCACCAGCAGAGACAGGTCATACGAGCAGTACGTC. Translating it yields CATSRDRSYEQYV.

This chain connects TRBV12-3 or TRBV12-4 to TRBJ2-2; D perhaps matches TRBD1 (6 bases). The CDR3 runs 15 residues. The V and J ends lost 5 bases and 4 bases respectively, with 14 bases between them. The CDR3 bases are TGTGCCAGCAGTATGGTACAGGGCACCACCGGGGAGCTGTTTTTT. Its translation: CASSMVQGTTGELFF.

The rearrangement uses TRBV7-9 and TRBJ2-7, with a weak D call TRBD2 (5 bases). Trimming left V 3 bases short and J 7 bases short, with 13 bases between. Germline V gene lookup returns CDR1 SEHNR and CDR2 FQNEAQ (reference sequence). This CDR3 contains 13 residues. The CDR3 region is CASSFSEEREQYF. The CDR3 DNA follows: TGTGCCAGCAGCTTTTCCGAAGAGCGGGAGCAGTACTTC.

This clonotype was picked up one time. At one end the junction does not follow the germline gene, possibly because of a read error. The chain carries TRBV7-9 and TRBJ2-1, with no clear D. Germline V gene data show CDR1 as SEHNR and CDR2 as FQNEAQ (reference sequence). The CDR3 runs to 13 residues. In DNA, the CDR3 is TGTGCCCGCAGCTTAGTTTCACTGCCTGAGCAGTTCTTC. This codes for CARSLVSLPEQFF.

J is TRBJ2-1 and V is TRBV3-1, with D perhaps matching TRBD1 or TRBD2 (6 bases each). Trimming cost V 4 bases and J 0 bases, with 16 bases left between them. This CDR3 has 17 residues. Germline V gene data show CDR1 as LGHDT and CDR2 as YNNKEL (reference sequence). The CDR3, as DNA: TGTGCCAGCAGCCCCACGGGGGCACGGAGCTCCTACAATGAGCAGTTCTTC. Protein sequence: CASSPTGARSSYNEQFF.

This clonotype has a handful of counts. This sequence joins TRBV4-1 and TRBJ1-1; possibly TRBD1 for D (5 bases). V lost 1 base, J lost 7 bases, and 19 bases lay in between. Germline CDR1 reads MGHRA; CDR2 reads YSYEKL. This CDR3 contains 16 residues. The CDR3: CASSQARDPAWGEAFF. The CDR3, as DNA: TGCGCCAGCAGCCAAGCTCGGGACCCGGCGTGGGGTGAAGCTTTCTTT.

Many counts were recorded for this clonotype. CDR3 loop: CASSLVIDSNTGELFF. Written as DNA, the CDR3 is TGTGCCAGCAGTTTGGTCATCGACAGTAACACCGGGGAGCTGTTTTTT. J is TRBJ2-2 and V is TRBV28; D perhaps matches TRBD1 (5 bases). The CDR3 covers 16 residues. Germline CDR1 is MDHEN and CDR2 is SYDVKM. V dropped 3 bases and J dropped 2 bases, with 13 bases sitting between them.

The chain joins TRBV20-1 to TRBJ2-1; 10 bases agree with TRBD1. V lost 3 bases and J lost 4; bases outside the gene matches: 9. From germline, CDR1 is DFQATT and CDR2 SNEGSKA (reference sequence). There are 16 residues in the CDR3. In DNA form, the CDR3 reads TGCAGTGCTAGTAGTATTCGGGGACAGGGGTACAATGAGCAGTTCTTC. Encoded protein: CSASSIRGQGYNEQFF.

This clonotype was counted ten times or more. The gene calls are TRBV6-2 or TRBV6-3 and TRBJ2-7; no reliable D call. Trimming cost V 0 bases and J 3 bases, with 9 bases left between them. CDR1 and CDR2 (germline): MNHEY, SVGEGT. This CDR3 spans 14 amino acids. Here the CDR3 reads CASSYSLDLYEQYF. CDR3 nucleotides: TGTGCCAGCAGTTACTCACTCGACCTCTACGAGCAGTACTTC.

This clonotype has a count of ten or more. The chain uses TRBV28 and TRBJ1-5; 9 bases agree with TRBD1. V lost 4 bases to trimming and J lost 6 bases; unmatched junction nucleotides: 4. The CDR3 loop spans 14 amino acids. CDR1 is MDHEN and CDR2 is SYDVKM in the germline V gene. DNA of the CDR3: TGTGCCAGCAGTTCACAGGGGGCAGGTCAGCCCCAGCATTTT. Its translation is CASSSQGAGQPQHF.